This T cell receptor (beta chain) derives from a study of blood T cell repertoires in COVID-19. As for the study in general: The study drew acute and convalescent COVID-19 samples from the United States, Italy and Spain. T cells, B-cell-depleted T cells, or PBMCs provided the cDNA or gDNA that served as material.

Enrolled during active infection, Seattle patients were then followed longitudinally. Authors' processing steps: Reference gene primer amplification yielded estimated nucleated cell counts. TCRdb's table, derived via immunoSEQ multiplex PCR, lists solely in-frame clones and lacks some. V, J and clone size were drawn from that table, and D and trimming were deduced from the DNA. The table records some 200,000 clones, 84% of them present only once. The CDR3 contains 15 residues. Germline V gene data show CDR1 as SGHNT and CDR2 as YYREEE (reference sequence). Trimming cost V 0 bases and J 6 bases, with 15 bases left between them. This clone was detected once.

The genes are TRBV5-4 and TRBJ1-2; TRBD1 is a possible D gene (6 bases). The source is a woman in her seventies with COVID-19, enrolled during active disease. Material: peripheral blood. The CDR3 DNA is TGTGCCAGCAGCTTGGATAGGGGGGGAAGGGATGGCTACACCTTC. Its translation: CASSLDRGGRDGYTF.